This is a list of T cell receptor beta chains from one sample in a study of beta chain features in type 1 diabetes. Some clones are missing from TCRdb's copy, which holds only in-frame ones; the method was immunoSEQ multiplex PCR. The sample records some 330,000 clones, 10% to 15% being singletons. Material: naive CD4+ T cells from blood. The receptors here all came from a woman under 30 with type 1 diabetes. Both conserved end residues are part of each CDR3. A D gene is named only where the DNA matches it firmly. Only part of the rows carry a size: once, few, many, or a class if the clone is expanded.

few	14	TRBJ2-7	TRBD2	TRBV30	CAWSGTSGGYEQYF	TGTGCCTGGAGCGGGACTAGCGGAGGGTACGAGCAGTACTTC
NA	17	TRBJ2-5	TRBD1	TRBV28	CASSVSGQGARGETQYF	TGTGCCAGCAGTGTATCTGGGCAGGGGGCGCGAGGAGAGACCCAGTACTTC
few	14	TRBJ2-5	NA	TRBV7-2	CASSLGQVGETQYF	TGTGCCAGCAGCTTAGGACAGGTTGGCGAGACCCAGTACTTC
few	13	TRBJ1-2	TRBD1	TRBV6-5	CASSYTQGHGYTF	TGTGCCAGCAGTTACACACAGGGGCATGGCTACACCTTC
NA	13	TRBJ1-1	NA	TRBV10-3	CAARGGGVTEAFF	TGTGCCGCCCGGGGCGGGGGGGTCACTGAAGCTTTCTTT
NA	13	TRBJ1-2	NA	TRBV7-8	CASSGDRRYGYTF	TGTGCCAGCAGCGGAGACCGGCGATATGGCTACACCTTC
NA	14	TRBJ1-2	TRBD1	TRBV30	CAWRVTGAVYGYTF	TGTGCCTGGAGGGTGACAGGGGCAGTCTATGGCTACACCTTC
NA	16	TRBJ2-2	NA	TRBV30	CAWSPVGGLNTGELFF	TGTGCCTGGAGCCCCGTTGGGGGCTTGAACACCGGGGAGCTGTTTTTT
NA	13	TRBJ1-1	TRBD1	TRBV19	CASSSQGATEAFF	TGTGCCAGTAGTTCACAGGGGGCCACTGAAGCTTTCTTT
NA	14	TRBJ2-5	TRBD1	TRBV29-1	CSATPGQAQETQYF	TGCAGCGCTACACCGGGACAGGCCCAAGAGACCCAGTACTTC
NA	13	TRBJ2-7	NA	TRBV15	CATSRDEGREQYF	TGTGCCACCAGCAGAGATGAGGGAAGAGAGCAGTACTTC
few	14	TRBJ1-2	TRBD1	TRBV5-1	CASRPRTGNYGYTF	TGCGCCAGCCGCCCCCGGACAGGGAACTATGGCTACACCTTC
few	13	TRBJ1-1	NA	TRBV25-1	CASRTTENTEAFF	TGTGCCAGCAGGACCACAGAGAACACTGAAGCTTTCTTT
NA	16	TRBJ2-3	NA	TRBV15	CATSPRDTLLSDTQYF	TGTGCCACCAGTCCACGGGACACGCTATTGTCAGATACGCAGTATTTT
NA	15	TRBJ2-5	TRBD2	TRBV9	CASSPTSGRGETQYF	TGTGCCAGCAGCCCGACTAGCGGGAGGGGTGAGACCCAGTACTTC
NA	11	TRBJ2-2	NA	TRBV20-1	CSATYTGELFF	TGCAGTGCTACTTACACCGGGGAGCTGTTTTTT
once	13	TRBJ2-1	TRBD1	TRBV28	CASRRQGYNEQFF	TGTGCCAGCAGGAGACAGGGTTACAATGAGCAGTTCTTC
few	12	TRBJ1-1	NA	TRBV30	CAWRPGNTEAFF	TGTGCCTGGAGGCCAGGGAACACTGAAGCTTTCTTT
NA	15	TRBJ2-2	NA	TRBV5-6	CASSPFSGDTGELFF	TGTGCCAGCAGCCCCTTTTCAGGGGACACCGGGGAGCTGTTTTTT
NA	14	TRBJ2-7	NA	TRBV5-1	CASSLGRENYEQYF	TGCGCCAGCAGCTTGGGGAGGGAGAACTACGAGCAGTACTTC
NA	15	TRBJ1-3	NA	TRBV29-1	CSVLRTGHSGNTIYF	TGCAGCGTCCTACGGACGGGACACTCTGGAAACACCATATATTTT
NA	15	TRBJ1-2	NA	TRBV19	CASSIGDGGSYGYTF	TGTGCCAGTAGTATAGGAGACGGAGGGTCCTATGGCTACACCTTC
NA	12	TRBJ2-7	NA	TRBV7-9	CASSSLVDEQYF	TGTGCCAGCAGCTCCCTAGTAGACGAGCAGTACTTC
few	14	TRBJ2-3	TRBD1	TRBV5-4	CASSSSTGIDTQYF	TGTGCCAGCAGCTCCTCGACAGGGATAGATACGCAGTATTTT
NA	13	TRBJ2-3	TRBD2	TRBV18	CASSRLAVDTQYF	TGTGCCAGCTCCAGACTAGCGGTGGATACGCAGTATTTT
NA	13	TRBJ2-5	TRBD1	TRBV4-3	CASSPTTGAAQYF	TGCGCCAGCAGCCCCACGACAGGGGCTGCCCAGTACTTC
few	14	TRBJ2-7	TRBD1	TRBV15	CATLRDRGSYEQYF	TGTGCCACCCTCCGGGACAGGGGTTCCTACGAGCAGTACTTC
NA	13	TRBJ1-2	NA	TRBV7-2	CASSPGVPYGYTF	TGTGCCAGCAGCCCGGGGGTGCCCTATGGCTACACCTTC
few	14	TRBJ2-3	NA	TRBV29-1	CSVGRDSSTDTQYF	TGCAGCGTTGGGCGGGACAGCTCCACAGATACGCAGTATTTT
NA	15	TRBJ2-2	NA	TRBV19	CASSIRSRGTGELFF	TGTGCCAGTAGTATTAGAAGCCGGGGCACCGGGGAGCTGTTTTTT
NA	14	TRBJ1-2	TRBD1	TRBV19	CASSGSDRVSGYTF	TGTGCCAGTAGTGGGTCGGACAGGGTCTCTGGCTACACCTTC
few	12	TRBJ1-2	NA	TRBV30	CAWTVLNYGYTF	TGTGCCTGGACAGTGCTTAACTATGGCTACACCTTC
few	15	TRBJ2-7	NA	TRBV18	CASSPPGYSGYEQYF	TGTGCCAGCTCACCCCCAGGGTATTCAGGCTACGAGCAGTACTTC
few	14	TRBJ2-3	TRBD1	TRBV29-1	CSVSQGRSTDTQYF	TGCAGCGTATCACAGGGGAGAAGCACAGATACGCAGTATTTT
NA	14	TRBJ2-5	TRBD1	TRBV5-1	CASSSNRGGETQYF	TGCGCCAGCAGCAGTAACAGGGGTGGCGAGACCCAGTACTTC
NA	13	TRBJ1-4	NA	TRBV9	CASSAGEREKLFF	TGTGCCAGCAGCGCAGGGGAACGGGAAAAACTGTTTTTT
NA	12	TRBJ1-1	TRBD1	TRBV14	CASSLIGAGGFF	TGTGCCAGCAGCCTAATCGGGGCAGGGGGCTTCTTT
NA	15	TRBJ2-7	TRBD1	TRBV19	CASSPRGQGAYEQYF	TGTGCCAGTAGTCCGAGGGGACAGGGGGCCTACGAGCAGTACTTC
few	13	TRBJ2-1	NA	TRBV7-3	CASSQNTGQRQFF	TGTGCCAGCAGCCAAAATACGGGTCAGCGGCAGTTCTTC
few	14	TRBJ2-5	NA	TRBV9	CASSGSRGEETQYF	TGTGCCAGCAGCGGGTCCAGGGGGGAAGAGACCCAGTACTTC
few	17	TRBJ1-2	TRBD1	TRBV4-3	CASSQGRQGAGDYGYTF	TGCGCCAGCAGCCAAGGAAGACAGGGCGCAGGGGACTATGGCTACACCTTC
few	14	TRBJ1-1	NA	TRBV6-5	CASSWAPVETEAFF	TGTGCCAGCAGTTGGGCACCAGTGGAAACTGAAGCTTTCTTT
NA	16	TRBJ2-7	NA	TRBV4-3	CASSQEQGGAPYEQYF	TGCGCCAGCAGCCAAGAACAGGGTGGTGCCCCCTACGAGCAGTACTTC
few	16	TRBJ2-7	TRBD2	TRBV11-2	CASSPLAGASSYEQYF	TGTGCCAGCAGCCCTTTAGCGGGGGCCAGCTCCTACGAGCAGTACTTC
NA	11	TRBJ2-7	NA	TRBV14	CASGLHYEQYF	TGTGCCAGCGGGCTACACTACGAGCAGTACTTC
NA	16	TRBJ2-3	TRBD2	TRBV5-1	CASSWGTSGVLDTQYF	TGCGCCAGCAGCTGGGGAACTAGCGGGGTCCTAGATACGCAGTATTTT
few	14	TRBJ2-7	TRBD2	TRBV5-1	CASSLGTSSDEQYF	TGCGCCAGCAGCTTGGGGACTAGCTCTGACGAGCAGTACTTC
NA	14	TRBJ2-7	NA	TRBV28	CASGQLAPPGEQYF	TGTGCCAGCGGACAGTTAGCTCCACCGGGGGAGCAGTACTTC
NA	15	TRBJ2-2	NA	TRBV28	CASGWGVTNTGELFF	TGTGCCAGCGGTTGGGGGGTTACGAACACCGGGGAGCTGTTTTTT
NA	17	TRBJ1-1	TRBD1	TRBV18	CASSPPTGGGPNTEAFF	TGTGCCAGCTCACCACCAACCGGAGGGGGCCCTAACACTGAAGCTTTCTTT
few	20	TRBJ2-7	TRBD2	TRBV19	CASSMNRGRGLAVSSYEQYF	TGTGCCAGTAGTATGAATCGCGGGAGGGGACTAGCGGTGAGCTCCTACGAGCAGTACTTC
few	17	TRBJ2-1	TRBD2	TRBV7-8	CASSPSRTSGAHNEQFF	TGTGCCAGCAGCCCCTCACGGACTAGCGGGGCTCACAATGAGCAGTTCTTC
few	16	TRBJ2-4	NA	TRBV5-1	CASRAGTELAKNIQYF	TGCGCCAGCAGGGCGGGGACCGAGCTAGCCAAAAACATTCAGTACTTC
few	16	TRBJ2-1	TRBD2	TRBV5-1	CASNLEAGGSYNEQFF	TGCGCCAGCAACCTCGAAGCGGGGGGGTCCTACAATGAGCAGTTCTTC
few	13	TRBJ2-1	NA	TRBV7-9	CASSLEGMNEQFF	TGTGCCAGCAGCTTGGAGGGGATGAATGAGCAGTTCTTC
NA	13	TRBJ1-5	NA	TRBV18	CASSPGSNQPQHF	TGTGCCAGCTCACCCGGGAGCAATCAGCCCCAGCATTTT
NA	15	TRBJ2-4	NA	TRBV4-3	CASSQVSGSKNIQYF	TGCGCCAGCAGCCAAGTATCCGGGTCCAAAAACATTCAGTACTTC
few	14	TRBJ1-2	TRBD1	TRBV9	CASSPGTGLGGYTF	TGTGCCAGCAGCCCCGGGACAGGCTTGGGAGGCTACACCTTC
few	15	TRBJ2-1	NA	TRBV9	CASSVTGSGENEQFF	TGTGCCAGCAGCGTCACAGGGTCAGGGGAGAATGAGCAGTTCTTC